This T cell receptor beta chain emerged from a study of blood T cell repertoires in COVID-19. This CDR3 has 13 amino acids. Germline V gene data show CDR1 as MDHEN and CDR2 as SYDVKM. Trimming at V came to 6 bases and at J to 6 bases, leaving 7 bases not matched to a gene. Authors' methods: Researchers report that nucleated cell counts were estimated from reference gene primer amplification. Generated by immunoSEQ multiplex PCR, the TCRdb table keeps only in-frame clones and is missing some. V, J and clone size reflect that table, while D and trimming were determined from the DNA. The table lists 97,000 or so clones, around 82% of them singletons.

J is TRBJ1-1 and V is TRBV28, with 7 bases lining up with TRBD1. Specimen: peripheral blood. This clonotype was obtained from a man aged 70 or older with active or convalescent COVID-19. CDR3 amino acids: CASRSGQAPEAFF. CDR3 in DNA: TGTGCCAGCAGATCCGGACAGGCCCCTGAAGCTTTCTTT.